The clone carrying this TCR beta chain has at least ten counts. Its antigen is unknown. TCRdb recomputed calls from the 5' RACE reads with MiXCR, one row per CDR3 protein. The sample carries some 320,000 distinct CDR3 sequences, approximately 4% recorded once. These data are taken from a study of T cells after yellow fever vaccination. Study results and limitations: Post-booster samples contained most primary-vaccination clones (around 96% CD4, about 90% CD8). A secondary response was less intense yet reached its peak sooner, at day 5 versus 15.

Sample: PBMCs, taken 15 days after the yellow fever booster vaccination. The TCR originated in a man aged 18 to 29 who received the YFV17D yellow fever vaccine.

The CDR3 loop is CAISEGGPNTEAFF. DNA of the CDR3: TGTGCCATCAGTGAGGGAGGCCCGAACACTGAAGCTTTCTTT. This rearrangement joins TRBV10-3 to TRBJ1-1; D call uncertain. With 2 bases removed from V and 1 base from J, the gap between germline ends came to 8 bases. The CDR3 consists of 14 residues. The germline gives CDR1 ENHRY, CDR2 SYGVKD.